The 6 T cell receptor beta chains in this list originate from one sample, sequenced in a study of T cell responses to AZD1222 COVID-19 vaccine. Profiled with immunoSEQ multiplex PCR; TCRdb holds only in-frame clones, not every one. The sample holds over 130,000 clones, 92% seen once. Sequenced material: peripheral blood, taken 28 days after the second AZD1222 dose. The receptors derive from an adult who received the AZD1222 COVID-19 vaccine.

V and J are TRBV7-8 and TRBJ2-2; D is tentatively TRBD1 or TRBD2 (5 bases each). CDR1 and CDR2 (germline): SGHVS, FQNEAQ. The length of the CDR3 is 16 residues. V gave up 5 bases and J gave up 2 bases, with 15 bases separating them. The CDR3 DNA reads TGTGCCAGCAGCCTGCAGGGACCAATAAACACCGGGGAGCTGTTTTTT. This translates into CASSLQGPINTGELFF.

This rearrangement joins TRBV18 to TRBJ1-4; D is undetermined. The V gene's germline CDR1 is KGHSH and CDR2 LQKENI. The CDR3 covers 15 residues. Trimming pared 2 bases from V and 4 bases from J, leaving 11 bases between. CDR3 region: CASSPRVGSNEKLFF. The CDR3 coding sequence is TGTGCCAGCTCACCAAGAGTCGGGAGTAATGAAAAACTGTTTTTT.

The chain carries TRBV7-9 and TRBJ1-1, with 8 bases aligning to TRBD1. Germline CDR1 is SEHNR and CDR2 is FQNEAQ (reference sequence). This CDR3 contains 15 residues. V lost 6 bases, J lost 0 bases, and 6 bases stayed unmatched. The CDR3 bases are TGTGCCAGCAGTCCCGGACAGGGATTGAACACTGAAGCTTTCTTT. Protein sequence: CASSPGQGLNTEAFF.

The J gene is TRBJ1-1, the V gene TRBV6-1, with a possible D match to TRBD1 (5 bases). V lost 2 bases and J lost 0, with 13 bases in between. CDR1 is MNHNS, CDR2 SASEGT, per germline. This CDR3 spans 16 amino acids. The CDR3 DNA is TGTGCCAGCAGTGAAATGACCGGGACTATGAACACTGAAGCTTTCTTT. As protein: CASSEMTGTMNTEAFF.

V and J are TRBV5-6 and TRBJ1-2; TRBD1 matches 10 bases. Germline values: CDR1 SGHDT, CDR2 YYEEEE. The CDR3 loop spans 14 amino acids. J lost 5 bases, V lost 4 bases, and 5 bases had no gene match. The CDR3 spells CASSRGTGEYGYTF. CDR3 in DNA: TGTGCCAGCAGCCGAGGGACAGGGGAATATGGCTACACCTTC.

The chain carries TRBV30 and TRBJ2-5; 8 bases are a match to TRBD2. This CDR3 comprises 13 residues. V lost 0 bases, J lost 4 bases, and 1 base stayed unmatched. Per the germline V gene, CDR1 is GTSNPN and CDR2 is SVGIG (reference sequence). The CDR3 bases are TGTGCCTGGAGTGTACGGGGGGGAGAGACCCAGTACTTC. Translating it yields CAWSVRGGETQYF.